These 20 T cell receptor beta chains came from one sample sequenced in a study of blood T cell repertoires in COVID-19. Generated by immunoSEQ multiplex PCR, the TCRdb table keeps only in-frame clones and is missing some. The table has fewer than 150,000 clones, approximately 77% seen once. The sequencing sample was made of peripheral blood. The origin of the receptors is a man of 80 years or more with acute or convalescent COVID-19.

This clone appeared once. The J gene is TRBJ2-2, the V gene TRBV5-1; possibly TRBD1 for D (7 bases). The CDR3 is made up of 17 amino acids. Trimming left V 6 bases short and J 5 bases short, with 23 bases between. Germline lookup yields CDR1 SGHRS and CDR2 YFSETQ. The CDR3 DNA reads TGCGCCAGCATCCCAGGGGGGACATATAATCCAACCGGGGAGCTGTTTTTT. It yields the protein CASIPGGTYNPTGELFF.

The chain combines TRBV7-2 with TRBJ1-2; tentative D call: TRBD1 (5 bases). Trimming removed 2 bases from V and 2 bases from J, with 6 bases in between. CDR1 SGHTA and CDR2 FQGNSA come from the germline V gene. The CDR3 extends over 13 amino acids. CDR3 nucleotide sequence: TGTGCCAGCAGCTTAAGACAGAACTATGGCTACACCTTC. It yields the protein CASSLRQNYGYTF.

This chain joins TRBV12-5 and TRBJ2-2, with 9 bases identical to TRBD1. The CDR3 loop spans 15 amino acids. In germline, CDR1 is LGHNT, CDR2 FRNRAP. Unmatched junction bases numbered 7, after V lost 6 bases and J lost 5 bases. The CDR3 region has the DNA TGTGCTAGTGGGGGACAGGGAACGTGGACCGGGGAGCTGTTTTTT. Protein: CASGGQGTWTGELFF. The variable domain in full, completed from reference TRBV12-5 and TRBJ2-2, reads DARVTQTPRHKVTEMGQEVTMRCQPILGHNTVFWYRQTMMQGLELLAYFRNRAPLDDSGMPKDRFSAEMPDATLATLKIQPSEPRDSAVYFCASGGQGTWTGELFFGEGSRLTVL.

The chain has TRBV7-8 and TRBJ1-2; the D gene is possibly TRBD1 (6 bases). CDR1 and CDR2 (germline): SGHVS, FQNEAQ. With 5 bases removed from V and 4 bases from J, the gap between germline ends came to 11 bases. CDR3 size: 13 residues. The CDR3 region is CASSIGQSYGYTF. In DNA form, the CDR3 reads TGTGCCAGCAGCATTGGACAGAGCTATGGCTACACCTTC.

This clone was picked up a small number of times. CDR3 in amino acids: CAISSTGGSGEKLFF. The CDR3 DNA sequence: TGTGCCATCAGTAGCACAGGGGGCTCGGGTGAAAAACTGTTTTTT. The V gene is TRBV10-3, the J gene TRBJ1-4; TRBD1 matches 9 bases. Germline V gene data show CDR1 as ENHRY and CDR2 as SYGVKD. V lost 5 bases to trimming and J lost 7 bases; unmatched junction nucleotides: 8. This CDR3 region has 15 residues.

The V call is TRBV10-3, the J call TRBJ1-3; D unclear. This CDR3 has 14 residues. Germline assignment: CDR1 ENHRY and CDR2 SYGVKD. Trimming stripped 8 bases from V and 0 bases from J, with 11 bases between. This CDR3 reads CAIAGGSSGNTIYF. In DNA form, the CDR3 reads TGTGCCATCGCCGGCGGGAGCTCTGGAAACACCATATATTTT.

The rearrangement joins TRBV5-4 to TRBJ1-4; TRBD1 matches at 9 bases. Per germline, CDR1 SGHNT and CDR2 YYREEE (reference sequence). Germline trimming cut 2 bases from V and 5 bases from J; bases unmatched to any gene: 1. This CDR3 is built from 14 residues. CDR3 nucleotide sequence: TGTGCCAGCAGCTTTGGGACAGGGAATGAAAAACTGTTTTTT. This encodes CASSFGTGNEKLFF.

The chain uses TRBV7-8 and TRBJ1-2; D is unclear. Germline-derived CDR1 and CDR2 are SGHVS and FQNEAQ. V was clipped by 3 bases and J by 4 bases, with 30 bases between them. The CDR3 is 20 residues long. This chain's CDR3 is CASSFEGLGVSSLAVYGYTF. The CDR3 DNA sequence: TGTGCCAGCAGCTTCGAAGGTCTCGGGGTATCGAGCTTGGCGGTCTATGGCTACACCTTC.

This clone was observed once. The genes are TRBV6-5 and TRBJ2-7; perhaps TRBD2 as D (6 bases). V lost 2 bases and J lost 3, with 17 bases in between. Germline V lookup: CDR1 MNHEY, CDR2 SVGAGI. CDR3 size: 16 residues. CDR3 in amino acids: CASSYGGSGPYYEQYF. DNA for the CDR3: TGTGCCAGCAGTTACGGGGGTAGCGGACCTTACTACGAGCAGTACTTC.

The CDR3 protein is CARADLAGLPEAFF. The CDR3 nucleotides read TGTGCCAGGGCCGACCTGGCAGGGCTTCCTGAAGCTTTCTTT. This chain links TRBV6-5 with TRBJ1-1, with D maybe TRBD1 (5 bases). The CDR3 spans 14 residues. Germline V lookup: CDR1 MNHEY, CDR2 SVGAGI. Trimming left V 9 bases short and J 6 bases short, with 20 bases between.

This chain uses TRBV5-6 with TRBJ1-2; D might be TRBD1 (5 bases). The germline V gene has CDR1 SGHDT and CDR2 YYEEEE. V dropped 4 bases and J dropped 1 base, with 11 bases sitting between them. This CDR3 is 14 amino acids long. CDR3 loop: CASSGLGGNYGYTF. In DNA, the CDR3 is TGTGCCAGCAGCGGCCTGGGGGGTAACTATGGCTACACCTTC.

The chain recombines TRBV19 with TRBJ1-1; no clear D gene. Trimming shortened V by 3 bases and J by 1 base, and 9 bases separated the two germline ends. Looked up from germline, CDR1 is LNHDA and CDR2 is SQIVND (reference sequence). The CDR3 is 14 residues long. This CDR3 is CASSILGSNTEAFF. The CDR3 DNA reads as TGTGCCAGTAGTATCCTCGGGTCGAACACTGAAGCTTTCTTT.

The chain is built from TRBV2 and TRBJ2-5; D might be TRBD2 (6 bases). The V end was cut by 5 bases, the J end by 1 base, with 11 bases between. The CDR3 is 14 residues long. Germline V CDR1 and CDR2: SNHLY, FYNNEI. In DNA form, the CDR3 reads TGTGCCAGCAGTACGGGACTCCTCCAAGAGACCCAGTACTTC. Its translation: CASSTGLLQETQYF.

The chain employs TRBV18 and TRBJ1-4; D may be TRBD1 (6 bases). V gave up 6 bases and J gave up 0 bases, with 26 bases separating them. This CDR3 spans 20 amino acids. CDR1 and CDR2 from the germline V gene are KGHSH and LQKENI. CDR3 sequence reads: CASSDGRTALILTTNEKLFF. The DNA of the CDR3 is TGTGCCAGCTCCGATGGGCGGACAGCTCTTATCCTCACAACTAATGAAAAACTGTTTTTT.

The genes are TRBV19 and TRBJ2-2; D remains ambiguous. This CDR3 contains 13 residues. Germline assignment: CDR1 LNHDA and CDR2 SQIVND (reference sequence). Trimming pared 2 bases from V and 3 bases from J, leaving 4 bases between. The CDR3 sequence: CASSIIDTGELFF. The CDR3 DNA follows: TGTGCCAGTAGTATAATAGACACCGGGGAGCTGTTTTTT.

This clone has a handful of counts. The rearrangement joins TRBV28 to TRBJ1-5; D perhaps matches TRBD1 (5 bases). Germline values: CDR1 MDHEN, CDR2 SYDVKM. The CDR3 has 16 amino acids. Trimming pared 2 bases from V and 7 bases from J, leaving 18 bases between. This CDR3 reads CASSLVMGVGGQPQHF. CDR3 bases: TGTGCCAGCAGTTTAGTTATGGGGGTGGGAGGCCAGCCCCAGCATTTT.

The CDR3 loop is CASNPGHSNQPQHF. The CDR3, as DNA: TGTGCCAGCAACCCGGGACACAGCAATCAGCCCCAGCATTTT. The chain joins TRBV27 to TRBJ1-5; D possibly corresponds to TRBD1 (6 bases). In germline, CDR1 is MNHEY, CDR2 SMNVEV (reference sequence). V shed 7 bases and J shed 1 base, with 11 bases lying between them. The CDR3 is made up of 14 amino acids.

The count of this clone is one. This chain joins TRBV4-2 and TRBJ1-2; 8 bases are shared with TRBD1. This CDR3 spans 14 amino acids. With 4 bases clipped from V and 4 bases from J, the junction kept 5 bases outside the gene matches. Germline assignment: CDR1 LGHNA and CDR2 YNFKEQ. The CDR3 reads CASSRGQGTYGYTF. Here the CDR3 DNA reads TGTGCCAGCAGCCGAGGACAGGGCACCTATGGCTACACCTTC.

The chain has TRBV6-5 and TRBJ2-5; D ambiguous. CDR3 size: 15 residues. V lost 2 bases to trimming and J lost 1 base, with 11 bases between them. The germline V gene encodes CDR1 MNHEY and CDR2 SVGAGI. CDR3 in amino acids: CASSYGGDGQETQYF. CDR3 bases: TGTGCCAGCAGTTACGGCGGAGACGGCCAAGAGACCCAGTACTTC.

The CDR3 protein is CASRPRDTASSYEQYF. In DNA form, the CDR3 reads TGTGCCAGTAGGCCTAGGGACACCGCGAGCTCCTACGAGCAGTACTTC. V and J are TRBV19 and TRBJ2-7, with D perhaps matching TRBD1 (6 bases). V lost 6 bases and J 0 bases, leaving 18 bases between the germline ends. Germline CDR1 LNHDA, CDR2 SQIVND (reference sequence). This CDR3 is built from 16 residues.